Described below is a single T cell receptor (beta chain) sequence and its context. What it recognizes is unknown. This sample is drawn from a study of PD-1 blockade in classical Hodgkin lymphoma. The study's findings and limits: Why repertoires differed is undefined; disease activity or prior therapy possibly contributed. Healthy donors reportedly exceeded newly diagnosed patients in baseline TCR diversity.

The sample's time point: newly diagnosed, previously untreated cHL patient sample. Magnetic negative selection was used to purify CD4+ T cells from thawed PBMCs. Comparison used PBMCs from newly diagnosed, untreated classical Hodgkin lymphoma. Trimming at V came to 2 bases and at J to 0 bases, leaving 3 bases not matched to a gene. CDR3 length: 15 amino acids. Germline values: CDR1 MNHEY, CDR2 SVGAGI. Profiling relied on immunoSEQ multiplex PCR, and the TCRdb table lists in-frame clones only, not all of them. This repertoire shows around 16,000 clones, roughly 86% found once; its top ten account for around 0.8%.

The chain carries TRBV6-5 and TRBJ1-1; TRBD1 matches at 7 bases. This receptor was identified in a human donor with classical Hodgkin lymphoma. The specimen sequenced was CD4+ T cells from blood. The CDR3 region is CASSYRGQLNTEAFF. The CDR3, as DNA: TGTGCCAGCAGTTACCGGGGACAGTTGAACACTGAAGCTTTCTTT.